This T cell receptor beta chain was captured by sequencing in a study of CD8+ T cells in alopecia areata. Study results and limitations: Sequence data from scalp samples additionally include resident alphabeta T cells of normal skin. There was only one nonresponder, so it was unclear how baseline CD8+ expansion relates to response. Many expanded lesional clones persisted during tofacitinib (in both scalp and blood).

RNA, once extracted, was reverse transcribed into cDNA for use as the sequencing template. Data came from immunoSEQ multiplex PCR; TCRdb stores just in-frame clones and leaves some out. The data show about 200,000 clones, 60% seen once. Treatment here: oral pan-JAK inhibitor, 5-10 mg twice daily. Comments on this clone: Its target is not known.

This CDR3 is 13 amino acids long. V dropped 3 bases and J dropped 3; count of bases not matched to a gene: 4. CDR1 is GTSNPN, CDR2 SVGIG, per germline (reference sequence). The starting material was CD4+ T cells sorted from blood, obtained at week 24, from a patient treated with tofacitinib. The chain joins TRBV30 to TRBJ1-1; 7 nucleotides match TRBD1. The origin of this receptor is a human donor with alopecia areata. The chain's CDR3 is CAWRVQGDTEAFF. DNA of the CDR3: TGTGCCTGGAGAGTTCAGGGGGACACTGAAGCTTTCTTT.